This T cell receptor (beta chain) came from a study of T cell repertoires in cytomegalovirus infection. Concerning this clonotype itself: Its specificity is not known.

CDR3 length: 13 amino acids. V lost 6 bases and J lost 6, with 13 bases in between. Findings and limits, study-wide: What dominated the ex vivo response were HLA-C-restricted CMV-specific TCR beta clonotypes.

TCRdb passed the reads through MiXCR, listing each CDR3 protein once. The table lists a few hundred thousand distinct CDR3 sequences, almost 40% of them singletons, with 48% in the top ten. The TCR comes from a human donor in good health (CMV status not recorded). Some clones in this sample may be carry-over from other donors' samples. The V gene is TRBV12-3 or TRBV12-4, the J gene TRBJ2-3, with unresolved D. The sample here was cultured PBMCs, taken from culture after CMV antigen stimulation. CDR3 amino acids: CASRLQSADTQYF. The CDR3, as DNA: TGTGCCAGCAGACTCCAGTCAGCGGATACGCAGTATTTT.